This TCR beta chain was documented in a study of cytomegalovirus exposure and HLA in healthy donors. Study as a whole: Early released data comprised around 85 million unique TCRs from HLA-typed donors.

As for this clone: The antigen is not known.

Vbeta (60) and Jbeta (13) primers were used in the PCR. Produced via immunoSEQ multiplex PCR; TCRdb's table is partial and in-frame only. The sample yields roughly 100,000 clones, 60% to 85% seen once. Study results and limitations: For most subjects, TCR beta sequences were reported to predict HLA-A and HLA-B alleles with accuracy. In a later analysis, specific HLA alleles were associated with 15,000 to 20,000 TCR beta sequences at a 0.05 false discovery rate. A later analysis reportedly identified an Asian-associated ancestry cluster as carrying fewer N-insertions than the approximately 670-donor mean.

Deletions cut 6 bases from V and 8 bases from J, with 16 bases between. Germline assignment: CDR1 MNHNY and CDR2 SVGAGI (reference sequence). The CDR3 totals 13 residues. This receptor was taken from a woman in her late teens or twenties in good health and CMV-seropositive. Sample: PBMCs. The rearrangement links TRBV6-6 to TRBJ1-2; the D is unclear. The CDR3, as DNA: TGTGCCAGCAGCCCCGTTAATAGCCTGGGCTACACCTTC. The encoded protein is CASSPVNSLGYTF.